The entry below describes one T cell receptor (beta chain). Its antigen is unknown. The germline CDR1 and CDR2 sequences are SEHNR and FQNEAQ (reference sequence). V lost 2 bases to trimming and J lost 5 bases; unmatched junction nucleotides: 11. The CDR3 is 17 amino acids. Via MiXCR, TCRdb re-called the RT-PCR reads, giving one row per CDR3 protein. The sample gives around 850,000 distinct CDR3 sequences, 18% of which show up once; about a tenth is in the top ten. This sample was included in a study of response to subunit inactivated influenza vaccine. The study, taken as a whole, reports: Researchers suggested that each seasonal influenza vaccination recruits few new T cells.

This clonotype originated in a man aged 45 to 65 who received an inactivated influenza vaccine. V is TRBV7-9 and J is TRBJ2-1; 8 bases match TRBD1. Sequenced here: PBMCs from blood, sampled roughly 5 days after vaccination. The CDR3 DNA reads TGTGCCAGCAGCTTACTACAGGGGGGCTTAAGGCACAATGAGCAGTTCTTC. This codes for CASSLLQGGLRHNEQFF.